Listed below are T cell receptor beta chains from one sample, sequenced in a study of blood T cell repertoires in COVID-19. Clones were read by immunoSEQ multiplex PCR, and TCRdb kept only the in-frame ones, dropping some. The table has about 60,000 clones, about 78% seen once. The sequencing sample was made of peripheral blood. The source of these receptors is a woman aged 80 or over with acute or convalescent COVID-19. The CDR3 runs from the conserved cysteine through the conserved F or W. The order of the fields is V gene, J gene, D gene, clone size, CDR3 protein, CDR3 DNA. A D gene is named only where the DNA matches it firmly. Some rows mark clone size as missing; the rest say once, few, many or name a class of expanded clone.

v_gene: TRBV2
j_gene: TRBJ1-2
d_gene: NA
abundance: once
CDR3aa: CASSDRAYYGYTF
CDR3nt: TGTGCCAGCAGTGACAGGGCTTACTATGGCTACACCTTC

v_gene: TRBV5-5
j_gene: TRBJ2-1
d_gene: NA
abundance: NA
CDR3aa: CASSLAPVGRWEQFF
CDR3nt: TGTGCCAGCAGCTTGGCCCCCGTCGGTCGCTGGGAGCAGTTCTTC

v_gene: TRBV24-1
j_gene: TRBJ2-1
d_gene: TRBD2
abundance: once
CDR3aa: CATGLAGGVNEQFF
CDR3nt: TGTGCCACCGGACTAGCGGGGGGTGTAAATGAGCAGTTCTTC

v_gene: TRBV19
j_gene: TRBJ1-4
d_gene: NA
abundance: few
CDR3aa: CASNSEGRAREKLFF
CDR3nt: TGTGCCAGTAATTCGGAGGGACGGGCCAGGGAAAAACTGTTTTTT

v_gene: TRBV5-1
j_gene: TRBJ2-1
d_gene: NA
abundance: NA
CDR3aa: CASSLAVGGALSYNEQFF
CDR3nt: TGCGCCAGCAGCTTGGCCGTAGGGGGGGCCCTCTCCTACAATGAGCAGTTCTTC

v_gene: TRBV11-2
j_gene: TRBJ1-3
d_gene: NA
abundance: few
CDR3aa: CASSPGIGSGNTIYF
CDR3nt: TGTGCCAGCAGTCCCGGGATAGGTTCCGGAAACACCATATATTTT

v_gene: TRBV14
j_gene: TRBJ1-2
d_gene: NA
abundance: NA
CDR3aa: CASSRGGSNNYGYTF
CDR3nt: TGTGCCAGCAGCCGCGGCGGAAGTAACAACTATGGCTACACCTTC

v_gene: TRBV4-2
j_gene: TRBJ2-1
d_gene: TRBD2
abundance: NA
CDR3aa: CASSQGSGTSGYNEQFF
CDR3nt: TGTGCCAGCAGCCAGGGGTCTGGGACTAGCGGTTACAATGAGCAGTTCTTC

v_gene: TRBV6-5
j_gene: TRBJ1-5
d_gene: TRBD1
abundance: once
CDR3aa: CASSRDRNQPQHF
CDR3nt: TGTGCCAGCAGCAGGGACAGGAATCAGCCCCAGCATTTT

v_gene: TRBV7-2
j_gene: TRBJ2-5
d_gene: TRBD2
abundance: few
CDR3aa: CASLGGAGGTQYF
CDR3nt: TGTGCCAGCCTCGGGGGAGCGGGGGGGACCCAGTACTTC

v_gene: TRBV28
j_gene: TRBJ2-7
d_gene: TRBD2
abundance: many
CDR3aa: CASSIGLAGSEQYF
CDR3nt: TGTGCCAGCAGTATCGGACTAGCGGGTAGCGAGCAGTACTTC

v_gene: TRBV5-1
j_gene: TRBJ1-5
d_gene: TRBD1
abundance: NA
CDR3aa: CASSPDRGLDQPQHF
CDR3nt: TGCGCCAGCAGCCCCGACAGGGGTTTGGATCAGCCCCAGCATTTT

v_gene: TRBV28
j_gene: TRBJ1-5
d_gene: TRBD1
abundance: NA
CDR3aa: CASSLSGGSNQPQHF
CDR3nt: TGTGCCAGCAGTTTATCAGGGGGTAGCAATCAGCCCCAGCATTTT

v_gene: TRBV9
j_gene: TRBJ2-1
d_gene: TRBD2
abundance: NA
CDR3aa: CASSVASGSRSYNEQFF
CDR3nt: TGTGCCAGCAGCGTAGCCAGCGGGAGTAGGTCCTACAATGAGCAGTTCTTC